The 10 T cell receptor beta chains below come from one sample, sequenced in a study of cytomegalovirus exposure and HLA in healthy donors. PCR involved 60 Vbeta and 13 Jbeta primers. Repertoires were generated with immunoSEQ multiplex PCR, while TCRdb's copy carries only in-frame clones and drops some. The data contain some 170,000 clones, nearly 80% of them singletons. Sequenced sample: PBMCs. The receptors here all came from a man aged 35 to 55 in good health and CMV-seropositive.

The chain has TRBV27 and TRBJ1-5; D remains unclear. CDR1 is MNHEY, CDR2 SMNVEV, per germline (reference sequence). CDR3 length: 13 amino acids. Trimming cost V 2 bases and J 4 bases, with 6 bases left between them. CDR3 nucleotides: TGTGCCAGCAGTTTAACGGGGAATCAGCCCCAGCATTTT. Protein sequence: CASSLTGNQPQHF.

This sequence joins TRBV30 and TRBJ1-4; 7 bases agree with TRBD1. V shed 5 bases and J 3 bases; nucleotides not matched to a gene: 15. CDR3 length: 17 amino acids. Germline CDR1 and CDR2: GTSNPN and SVGIG (reference sequence). The CDR3 bases are TGTGCCTGGTCCGGGACAGAGAATAAGGAGGCTAATGAAAAACTGTTTTTT. Protein: CAWSGTENKEANEKLFF.

With respect to this clone: The sample has other DNA sequences that encode this CDR3 too. The chain links TRBV4-1 to TRBJ2-5; D remains unclear. The CDR3 runs to 12 residues. Germline lookup yields CDR1 MGHRA and CDR2 YSYEKL. Trimming cost V 0 bases and J 6 bases, with 5 bases left between them. The CDR3, as DNA: TGCGCCAGCAGCCAAGACTGGCAGACCCAGTACTTC. This sequence encodes CASSQDWQTQYF.

This clone was seen a single time. CDR3: CASSLWGQGSYEQYF. For the CDR3, the DNA is TGTGCCAGCAGTTTATGGGGACAGGGGTCCTACGAGCAGTACTTC. The rearrangement links TRBV27 to TRBJ2-7, with 10 nucleotides matching TRBD1. The CDR3 is made up of 15 amino acids. Germline V gene lookup returns CDR1 MNHEY and CDR2 SMNVEV (reference sequence). The V segment lost 1 base and the J segment 1 base; nucleotides outside the gene matches: 1.

In its sample, this clone was seen once. This chain uses TRBV19 with TRBJ2-1, with 7 bases aligning to TRBD1. With V trimmed by 4 bases and J by 4 bases, 7 bases remained unmatched. The CDR3 is 15 amino acids. CDR1 and CDR2 (germline): LNHDA, SQIVND (reference sequence). In DNA, the CDR3 is TGTGCCAGTAGTAGGGGACAGATACCTTACAATGAGCAGTTCTTC. Its translation is CASSRGQIPYNEQFF.

This clone was seen a handful of times. For the CDR3, the DNA is TGTGCCAGCAGCATAACAGGACGCACTGAAGCTTTCTTT. Translating gives CASSITGRTEAFF. The chain recombines TRBV5-4 with TRBJ1-1; D might be TRBD1 (5 bases). The V end was cut by 4 bases, the J end by 4 bases, with 11 bases between. CDR1 and CDR2 (germline): SGHNT, YYREEE (reference sequence). The CDR3 sequence is 13 residues long.

This chain uses TRBV10-3 with TRBJ2-7; 8 nucleotides agree with TRBD2. Losses at the gene ends were 7 bases for V and 3 bases for J; bases not matched to a gene: 11. Germline V CDR1 and CDR2: ENHRY, SYGVKD. CDR3 size: 15 residues. CDR3 DNA: TGTGCCATCACGGGCTTGGGGACTAGATACTACGAGCAGTACTTC. Its translation: CAITGLGTRYYEQYF.

The CDR3 protein is CASRGVAWEETQYF. The CDR3 DNA is TGTGCCAGCCGGGGGGTAGCATGGGAAGAGACCCAGTACTTC. The chain employs TRBV27 and TRBJ2-5, with 7 bases matching TRBD2. The CDR3 extends over 14 amino acids. The V segment lost 8 bases and the J segment 3 bases; nucleotides outside the gene matches: 9. Germline V gene sequence: CDR1 MNHEY, CDR2 SMNVEV (reference sequence).

The J gene is TRBJ2-3, the V gene TRBV6-4; D unresolved. Trimming removed 4 bases from V and 1 base from J, with 9 bases in between. Germline values: CDR1 MRHNA, CDR2 SNTAGT. This CDR3 is built from 14 residues. The DNA of the CDR3 is TGTGCCAGCAGTGCTAAAGCTGGCACAGATACGCAGTATTTT. This gives the protein CASSAKAGTDTQYF.

The CDR3 DNA sequence: TGTGCCAGCAGTGAGGAGGGGAGGGGCCCCTACAATGAGCAGTTCTTC. It translates to CASSEEGRGPYNEQFF. The chain recombines TRBV25-1 with TRBJ2-1; 7 bases are shared with TRBD2. The CDR3 length is 16 residues. The germline CDR1 and CDR2 sequences are MGHDK and SYGVNS. V dropped 3 bases and J dropped 2; count of bases not matched to a gene: 7.